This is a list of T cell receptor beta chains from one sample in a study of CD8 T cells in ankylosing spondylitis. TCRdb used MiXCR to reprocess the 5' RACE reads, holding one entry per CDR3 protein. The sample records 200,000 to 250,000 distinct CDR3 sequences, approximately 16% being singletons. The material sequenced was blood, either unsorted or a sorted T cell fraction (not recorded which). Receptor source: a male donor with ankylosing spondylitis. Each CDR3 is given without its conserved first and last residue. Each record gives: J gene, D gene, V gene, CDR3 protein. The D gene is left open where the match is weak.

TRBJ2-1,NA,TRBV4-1,ASSQYNEQF
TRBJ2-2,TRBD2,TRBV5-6,ASSLVGTSSPGGTGELF
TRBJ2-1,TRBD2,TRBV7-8,ASSLELAAYNEQF
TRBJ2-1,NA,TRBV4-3,ASSQDGGLTYNEQF
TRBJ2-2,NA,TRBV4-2,ASSHLNSVGELF
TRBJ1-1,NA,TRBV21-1,ASSLREQGKAF
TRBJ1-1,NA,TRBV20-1,SASLPGRDTEAF
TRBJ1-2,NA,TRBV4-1,ASSQDGTAALNYGYT
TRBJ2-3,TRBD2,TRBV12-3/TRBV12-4,ASSLGTSGGYDTQY
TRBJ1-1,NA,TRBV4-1,ASSPDPNTEAF